This entry lists 27 T cell receptor beta chains sequenced from one sample in a study of blood T cells in healthy people across ages. Primed by a sample-barcoded 5' primer and a J-beta primer mix, a second PCR proceeded for roughly 6 to 12 cycles. TCRdb processed the 5' RACE reads anew with MiXCR; each CDR3 protein has one entry. The data show some 710,000 distinct CDR3 sequences, with around 45% seen just once and roughly 18% held by the top ten. Material for sequencing was blood. These receptor sequences come from an elderly man in good health.

This clonotype was detected ten times or more. This rearrangement joins TRBV7-6 to TRBJ1-4; TRBD1 might be the D (5 bases). The length of the CDR3 is 15 residues. Deletions cut 1 base from V and 7 bases from J, with 13 bases between. Germline lookup yields CDR1 SGHVS and CDR2 FNYEAQ. CDR3 residues: CASSLGLGDGEKLFF. CDR3 bases: TGTGCCAGCAGCTTAGGTTTAGGGGACGGTGAAAAACTGTTTTTT.

In its sample, this clonotype was seen a few times. This chain joins TRBV20-1 and TRBJ2-7; 10 bases agree with TRBD2. The CDR3 contains 14 residues. CDR1 is DFQATT and CDR2 is SNEGSKA in the germline V gene (reference sequence). The trim removed 2 bases at V and 1 base at J, leaving 2 bases unmatched. CDR3 region: CSARLLAGSYEQYF. The CDR3 DNA reads as TGCAGTGCTAGACTACTAGCGGGGTCCTACGAGCAGTACTTC.

This clonotype was counted a few times. This sequence joins TRBV7-2 and TRBJ2-1, with TRBD1 matching over 8 bases. Germline CDR1 and CDR2: SGHTA and FQGNSA. This CDR3 region has 18 residues. The V and J ends lost 1 base and 4 bases, in that order; junction bases with no gene match: 12. CDR3 amino acids: CASSLVNLLQGAYNEQFF. CDR3 bases: TGTGCCAGCAGCTTAGTTAATTTGTTGCAGGGGGCATACAATGAGCAGTTCTTC.

The chain links TRBV28 to TRBJ2-7, with 12 bases aligning to TRBD2. The J segment lost 3 bases and the V segment lost 7 bases, leaving 13 bases of the junction unmatched. Germline CDR1 MDHEN, CDR2 SYDVKM. This CDR3 comprises 17 residues. The CDR3 region is CASTQPLGLAGNYEQYF. CDR3 in DNA: TGTGCCAGCACCCAGCCTCTCGGACTAGCGGGAAACTACGAGCAGTACTTC.

This clonotype was seen repeatedly, ten times or more. The chain recombines TRBV7-2 with TRBJ2-7; D possibly corresponds to TRBD2 (5 bases). In germline, CDR1 is SGHTA, CDR2 FQGNSA. V lost 2 bases, J lost 0 bases, and 11 bases lay in between. The CDR3 runs to 15 residues. The CDR3 reads CASSLISANSYEQYF. The CDR3 nucleotides are TGTGCCAGCAGCTTAATTAGCGCAAACTCCTACGAGCAGTACTTC.

This rearrangement joins TRBV9 to TRBJ2-1; 12 nucleotides match TRBD2. The V and J ends lost 4 bases and 8 bases, in that order; junction bases with no gene match: 10. Per the germline V gene, CDR1 is SGDLS and CDR2 is YYNGEE. CDR3 length: 16 residues. The CDR3 protein is CASSLRTSGTPDEQFF. The CDR3 nucleotides read TGTGCCAGCAGCCTACGGACTAGCGGGACCCCGGATGAGCAGTTCTTC.

This clonotype occurred many times. The chain recombines TRBV10-3 with TRBJ2-7; 12 bases are a match to TRBD2. The CDR3 is made up of 13 amino acids. CDR1 is ENHRY and CDR2 is SYGVKD in the germline V gene. With 11 bases clipped from V and 5 bases from J, the junction kept 7 bases outside the gene matches. The CDR3 nucleotides read TGTGCCGCTGAGACTAGCGGGAGCCACGAGCAGTACTTC. It codes for CAAETSGSHEQYF.

The genes are TRBV7-2 and TRBJ2-5; 8 positions agree with TRBD2. CDR3 size: 18 residues. The junction had 18 bases not matched to a gene; V was cut back by 4 bases and J by 5 bases. Germline V lookup: CDR1 SGHTA, CDR2 FQGNSA. The CDR3 DNA follows: TGTGCCAGCAGCTCCTGGACTGGCGGGGGGATTGGTGAGGAGACCCAGTACTTC. It codes for CASSSWTGGGIGEETQYF.

The chain couples TRBV7-2 to TRBJ2-7; TRBD2 matches 7 bases. This CDR3 contains 14 residues. Germline trimming cut 1 base from V and 2 bases from J; bases unmatched to any gene: 2. Germline V gene lookup returns CDR1 SGHTA and CDR2 FQGNSA. Here the CDR3 reads CASSLGAGPYEQYF. In nucleotides, the CDR3 is TGTGCCAGCAGCTTAGGAGCGGGGCCCTACGAGCAGTACTTC.

This chain connects TRBV6-6 to TRBJ2-5; 11 bases fit TRBD2. CDR3 length equals 14 residues. Germline V gene lookup returns CDR1 MNHNY and CDR2 SVGAGI (reference sequence). V lost 5 bases and J lost 4; bases outside the gene matches: 3. The CDR3 spells CASSALAGGETQYF. The CDR3 region has the DNA TGTGCCAGCAGTGCTCTAGCGGGAGGAGAGACCCAGTACTTC.

The genes are TRBV29-1 and TRBJ2-2; no clear D gene. Germline CDR1 reads SQVTM; CDR2 reads ANQGSEA. CDR3 length: 14 residues. Trimming took 2 bases from V and 4 from J, leaving 11 bases between them. This chain's CDR3 is CSVEKQWGTGELFF. In nucleotides, the CDR3 is TGCAGCGTTGAAAAGCAGTGGGGCACCGGGGAGCTGTTTTTT.

The chain is built from TRBV3-1 and TRBJ1-2, with 7 bases that match TRBD1. With 4 bases clipped from V and 4 bases from J, the junction kept 6 bases outside the gene matches. Germline V gives CDR1 LGHDT, CDR2 YNNKEL (reference sequence). This CDR3 is built from 14 residues. CDR3 sequence reads: CASSRTGGVYGYTF. The CDR3 DNA reads as TGTGCCAGCAGCCGGACAGGTGGGGTCTATGGCTACACCTTC.

This clonotype was recorded many times. V is TRBV7-2 and J is TRBJ2-1, with 10 bases matching TRBD2. The CDR3 is 18 amino acids. J lost 0 bases, V lost 5 bases, and 10 bases had no gene match. Germline V gives CDR1 SGHTA, CDR2 FQGNSA. DNA for the CDR3: TGTGCCAGCAGCCAATGGACTAGCGGACCTAGCTCCTACAATGAGCAGTTCTTC. Translating gives CASSQWTSGPSSYNEQFF.

This clonotype appeared a few times. The chain links TRBV5-1 to TRBJ2-3; 7 nucleotides line up with TRBD1. Germline V gives CDR1 SGHRS, CDR2 YFSETQ. J lost 0 bases, V lost 4 bases, and 5 bases had no gene match. This CDR3 spans 15 amino acids. The CDR3 sequence is CASSPTGPSTDTQYF. The CDR3 DNA sequence: TGCGCCAGCAGCCCGACAGGGCCTAGCACAGATACGCAGTATTTT.

The chain couples TRBV7-2 to TRBJ2-7; D not resolved. V shed 1 base and J shed 3 bases, with 19 bases lying between them. This CDR3 is 17 amino acids long. The germline CDR1 and CDR2 sequences are SGHTA and FQGNSA. CDR3 protein: CASSLEPWDGLYYEQYF. CDR3 in DNA: TGTGCCAGCAGCTTAGAGCCCTGGGATGGCCTCTACTACGAGCAGTACTTC.

Notes on this clonotype: Compared with germline, one end of the junction differs, possibly owing to a read error. The chain uses TRBV5-1 and TRBJ2-3; no firm D call. Germline lookup yields CDR1 SGHRS and CDR2 YFSETQ. This CDR3 has 12 amino acids. In DNA, the CDR3 is TGCGCCAGCAGCTCGAGCACAGATACGCGGTATTTT. It is translated as CASSSSTDTRYF.

V usage is TRBV10-3 and J usage is TRBJ2-3; the D is unclear. Germline-derived CDR1 and CDR2 are ENHRY and SYGVKD. The V and J ends lost 6 bases and 2 bases respectively, with 12 bases between them. This CDR3 has 14 residues. CDR3 sequence: CAISNQANTDTQYF. CDR3 bases: TGTGCCATCAGCAACCAAGCTAACACAGATACGCAGTATTTT.

This chain uses TRBV2 with TRBJ2-1; D gene unclear. The CDR3 consists of 16 residues. Trimming stripped 6 bases from V and 0 bases from J, with 15 bases between. From germline, CDR1 is SNHLY and CDR2 FYNNEI. As DNA, the CDR3 is TGTGCCAGCAGACGACGCTCTAGTGGCTCCTACAATGAGCAGTTCTTC. Its translation: CASRRRSSGSYNEQFF.

This clonotype was seen a handful of times. This chain connects TRBV12-3 or TRBV12-4 to TRBJ2-5, with D possibly TRBD2 on 5 matching bases. This CDR3 has 12 amino acids. Trimming cost V 6 bases and J 5 bases, with 10 bases left between them. CDR3 sequence: CASREGRETQYF. As DNA, the CDR3 is TGTGCCAGCAGAGAGGGCCGGGAGACCCAGTACTTC.

The V gene is TRBV20-1, the J gene TRBJ2-3; 9 bases line up with TRBD2. The trim removed 0 bases at V and 0 bases at J, leaving 13 bases unmatched. This CDR3 has 19 residues. Germline V lookup: CDR1 DFQATT, CDR2 SNEGSKA (reference sequence). CDR3 region: CSARDRRAGGFVSTDTQYF. Here the CDR3 DNA reads TGCAGTGCTAGAGATCGGAGAGCGGGAGGATTCGTTAGCACAGATACGCAGTATTTT.

A word on this clonotype: Its ends do not fully match the called genes, so a read error is possible. The chain joins TRBV13 to TRBJ2-7; D might be TRBD1 (6 bases). The CDR3 has 13 amino acids. Per the germline V gene, CDR1 is PRHDT and CDR2 is FYEKMQ (reference sequence). CDR3: CAGSLGRGYEQYF. In DNA, the CDR3 is TGTGCCGGCAGCTTAGGCAGGGGCTACGAGCAGTACTTC. Using reference TRBV13 and TRBJ2-7 for the parts outside the CDR3, the full variable domain is AAGVIQSPRHLIKEKRETATLKCYPIPRHDTVYWYQQGPGQDPQFLISFYEKMQSDKGSIPDRFSAQQFSDYHSELNMSSLELGDSALYFCAGSLGRGYEQYFGPGTRLTVT.

Comment on this clonotype: A much larger clonotype is one base distant, so this may be a read error. DNA for the CDR3: TGTGCCAGCAGCTTAGTTCCAGAGAGGGTGGGCTACACCTTC. Translating gives CASSLVPERVGYTF. The J gene is TRBJ1-2, the V gene TRBV7-2, with D hard to call. This CDR3 comprises 14 residues. CDR1 and CDR2 from the germline V gene are SGHTA and FQGNSA. V was trimmed by 1 base and J by 8 bases, leaving 14 bases between them. The whole variable domain, filled in from reference TRBV7-2 and TRBJ1-2, reads GAGVSQSPSNKVTEKGKDVELRCDPISGHTALYWYRQSLGQGLEFLIYFQGNSAPDKSGLPSDRFSAERTGGSVSTLTIQRTQQEDSAVYLCASSLVPERVGYTFGSGTRLTVV.

Only a few counts were recorded for this clonotype. The V gene is TRBV7-2, the J gene TRBJ2-3; D not certain. The CDR3 loop spans 15 amino acids. Germline V CDR1 and CDR2: SGHTA, FQGNSA. V lost 4 bases to trimming and J lost 0 bases, with 11 bases between them. CDR3 nucleotides: TGTGCCAGCAGCTCTGACCGCATAAGCACAGATACGCAGTATTTT. Translation gives CASSSDRISTDTQYF.

The chain joins TRBV5-4 to TRBJ2-1; TRBD1 is a possible D gene (5 bases). This CDR3 comprises 15 residues. The germline CDR1 and CDR2 sequences are SGHNT and YYREEE (reference sequence). The ends were cut back, 3 bases at V and 0 bases at J, with 10 bases in the middle. CDR3 DNA: TGTGCCAGCAGCTCGACAGTCAGCTCCTACAATGAGCAGTTCTTC. This encodes CASSSTVSSYNEQFF.

A word on this clonotype: One junction end disagrees with the germline gene, perhaps due to a read error. The chain recombines TRBV2 with TRBJ2-1; a possible D gene is TRBD2 (5 bases). Germline V gives CDR1 SNHLY, CDR2 FYNNEI. This CDR3 has 15 residues. This CDR3 reads CANSEARVSYNEQFF. The CDR3 DNA reads TGTGCCAACAGTGAAGCGAGGGTCTCCTACAATGAGCAGTTCTTC. Filled out from reference TRBV2 and TRBJ2-1, the complete variable domain reads EPEVTQTPSHQVTQMGQEVILRCVPISNHLYFYWYRQILGQKVEFLVSFYNNEISEKSEIFDDQFSVERPDGSNFTLKIRSTKLEDSAMYFCANSEARVSYNEQFFGPGTRLTVL.

This chain links TRBV20-1 with TRBJ2-7; TRBD1 matches 10 bases. Looked up from germline, CDR1 is DFQATT and CDR2 is SNEGSKA (reference sequence). The CDR3 contains 16 residues. The J segment lost 5 bases and the V segment lost 0 bases, leaving 10 bases of the junction unmatched. The CDR3 reads CSARDPPGQGRNEQYF. The CDR3 bases are TGCAGTGCTAGAGATCCCCCGGGACAGGGGAGGAACGAGCAGTACTTC.

With respect to this clonotype: This likely comes from a read error, as the CDR3 has no conserved phenylalanine or tryptophan at its end. The chain uses TRBV24-1 and TRBJ2-3, with TRBD1 matching over 7 bases. This CDR3 contains 15 residues. CDR1 is KGHDR and CDR2 is SFDVKD in the germline V gene. The CDR3 coding sequence is TGTGCCACCAAGGCCCGACAGGGCCCCACAGATGCGCAGTATTGT. Amino acids: CATKARQGPTDAQYC.